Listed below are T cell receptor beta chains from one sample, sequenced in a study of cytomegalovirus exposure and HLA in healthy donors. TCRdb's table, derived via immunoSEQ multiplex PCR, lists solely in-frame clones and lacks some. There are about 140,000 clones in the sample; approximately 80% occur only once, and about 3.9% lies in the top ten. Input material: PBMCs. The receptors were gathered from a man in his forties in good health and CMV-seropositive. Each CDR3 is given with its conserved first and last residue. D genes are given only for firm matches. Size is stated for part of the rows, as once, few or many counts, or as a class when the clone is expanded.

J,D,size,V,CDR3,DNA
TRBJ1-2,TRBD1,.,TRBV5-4,CASRIQGWYGYTF,TGTGCCAGCAGGATACAGGGGTGGTATGGCTACACCTTC
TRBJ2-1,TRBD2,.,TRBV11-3,CASSPPSGRASYNEQFF,TGTGCCAGCAGCCCGCCTAGCGGGAGGGCCTCCTACAATGAGCAGTTCTTC
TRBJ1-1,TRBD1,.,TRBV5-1,CASSWGPGTGGVNTEAFF,TGCGCCAGCAGCTGGGGGCCCGGGACAGGGGGCGTGAACACTGAAGCTTTCTTT
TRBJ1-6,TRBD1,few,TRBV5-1,CASRLQGTPYNSPLHF,TGCGCCAGCAGACTACAGGGGACGCCTTATAATTCACCCCTCCACTTT
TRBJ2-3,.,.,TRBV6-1,CASSAQGRGTQYF,TGTGCCAGCAGTGCCCAGGGGAGAGGTACGCAGTATTTT
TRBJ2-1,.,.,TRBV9,CASSEDWINEQFF,TGTGCCAGCAGTGAGGACTGGATTAATGAGCAGTTCTTC
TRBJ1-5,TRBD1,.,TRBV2,CASSELTGGVNQPQHF,TGTGCCAGCAGTGAATTGACAGGGGGCGTGAATCAGCCCCAGCATTTT
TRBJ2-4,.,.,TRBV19,CASSGTGKKNIQYF,TGTGCCAGTAGTGGAACAGGGAAGAAAAACATTCAGTACTTC
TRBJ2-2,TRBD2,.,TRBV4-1,CASSQVLATGELFF,TGCGCCAGCAGCCAGGTACTAGCGACCGGGGAGCTGTTTTTT
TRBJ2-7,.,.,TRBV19,CATRRVGSYEQYF,TGTGCCACTCGTAGGGTTGGGAGCTACGAGCAGTACTTC
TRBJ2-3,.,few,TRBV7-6,CASSDIPQTQYF,TGTGCCAGCAGCGATATCCCCCAGACGCAGTATTTT
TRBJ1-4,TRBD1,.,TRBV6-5,CASSYSGTGEEKLFF,TGTGCCAGCAGTTATTCCGGGACAGGGGAGGAAAAACTGTTTTTT
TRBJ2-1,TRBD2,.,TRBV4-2,CASSLSPSGVSYNEQFF,TGTGCCAGCAGCCTTTCCCCTAGCGGGGTTTCCTACAATGAGCAGTTCTTC
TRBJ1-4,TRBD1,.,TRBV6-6,CASRHDRGDEKLFF,TGTGCCAGCAGACACGACAGGGGTGATGAAAAACTGTTTTTT
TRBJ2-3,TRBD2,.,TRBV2,CASSFLAGATDTQYF,TGTGCCAGCAGTTTTCTAGCGGGGGCAACAGATACGCAGTATTTT
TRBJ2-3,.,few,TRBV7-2,CASSYRAGRGFTDTQYF,TGTGCCAGCAGCTACCGGGCGGGACGGGGATTCACAGATACGCAGTATTTT
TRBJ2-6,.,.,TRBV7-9,CASSFGVPGANVLTF,TGTGCCAGCAGCTTCGGGGTCCCTGGGGCCAACGTCCTGACTTTC
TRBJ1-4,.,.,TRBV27,CASRPRESINEKLFF,TGTGCCAGCAGACCGCGGGAGTCTATTAATGAAAAACTGTTTTTT
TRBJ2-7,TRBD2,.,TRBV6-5,CASRGLAGSDEQYF,TGTGCCAGCAGGGGACTAGCGGGATCCGACGAGCAGTACTTC
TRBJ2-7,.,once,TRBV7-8,CASSSGFYYEQYF,TGTGCCAGCAGCTCGGGGTTTTACTACGAGCAGTACTTC
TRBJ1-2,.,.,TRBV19,CASSIEGRGWDYGYTF,TGTGCCAGTAGTATAGAGGGCCGCGGGTGGGACTATGGCTACACCTTC
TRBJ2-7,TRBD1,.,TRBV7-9,CASSQGQLSEQYF,TGTGCCAGCAGCCAGGGACAGCTCAGCGAGCAGTACTTC
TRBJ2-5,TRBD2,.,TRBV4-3,CASSYQRGEETQYF,TGCGCCAGCAGCTACCAGCGGGGGGAAGAGACCCAGTACTTC
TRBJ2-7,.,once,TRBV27,CASRDAGFYREQYF,TGTGCCAGCAGAGATGCCGGGTTTTATCGCGAGCAGTACTTC
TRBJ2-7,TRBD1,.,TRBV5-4,CASMEAGGFHEQYF,TGTGCCAGCATGGAGGCAGGGGGCTTCCACGAGCAGTACTTC
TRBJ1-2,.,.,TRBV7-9,CSSSLEGPYGYTF,TGTTCCAGCAGCTTGGAGGGCCCGTATGGCTACACCTTC
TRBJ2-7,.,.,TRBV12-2,CASRPLRGLSSYEQYF,TGTGCAAGTCGCCCTTTAAGGGGGTTGAGCTCCTACGAGCAGTACTTC
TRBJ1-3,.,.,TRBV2,CASSYRSGNTIYF,TGTGCCAGTAGCTATAGGTCTGGAAACACCATATATTTT
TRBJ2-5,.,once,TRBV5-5,CASSLARSQETQYF,TGTGCCAGCAGCTTGGCTAGATCCCAAGAGACCCAGTACTTC
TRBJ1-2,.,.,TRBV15,CATSAGQQANYGYTF,TGTGCCACCAGCGCCGGACAGCAAGCTAACTATGGCTACACCTTC
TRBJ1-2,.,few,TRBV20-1,CSVRSNYGYTF,TGCAGTGTTCGCAGTAACTATGGCTACACCTTC
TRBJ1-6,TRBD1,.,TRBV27,CASSLFTGGGYNSPLHF,TGTGCCAGCAGTTTATTTACAGGGGGCGGATATAATTCACCCCTCCACTTT
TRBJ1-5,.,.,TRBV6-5,CASSYSYDQPQHF,TGTGCCAGCAGCTATTCGTATGATCAGCCCCAGCATTTT
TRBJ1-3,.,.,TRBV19,CASNFGDSTGNTIYF,TGTGCCAGTAATTTCGGGGATTCGACTGGAAACACCATATATTTT
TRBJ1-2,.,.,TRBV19,CASSHLRGGDYGYTF,TGTGCCAGTAGTCACCTCCGAGGAGGTGACTATGGCTACACCTTC
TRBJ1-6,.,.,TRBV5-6,CASGVGSAPLHF,TGTGCCAGCGGGGTAGGGAGCGCACCCCTCCACTTT
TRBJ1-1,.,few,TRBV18,CASSPPNRASNTEAFF,TGTGCCAGCTCACCACCGAACAGGGCGTCGAACACTGAAGCTTTCTTT
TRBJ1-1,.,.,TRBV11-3,CASTWGETDEAFF,TGTGCCAGCACCTGGGGGGAAACAGATGAAGCTTTCTTT
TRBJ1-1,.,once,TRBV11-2,CASSLRGRVVNTEAFF,TGTGCCAGCAGCTTAAGGGGCAGGGTGGTGAACACTGAAGCTTTCTTT
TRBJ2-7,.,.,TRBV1,CTSSQEYNDLYEQYF,TGCACCAGCAGCCAAGAGTATAATGATCTATACGAGCAGTACTTC
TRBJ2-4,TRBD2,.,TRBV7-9,CASSPLGGKSAESKNIQYF,TGTGCCAGCAGCCCATTGGGGGGGAAGTCGGCCGAATCCAAAAACATTCAGTACTTC
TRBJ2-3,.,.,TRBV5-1,CASSVGGQRTDTQYF,TGCGCCAGCAGCGTGGGGGGACAGCGCACAGATACGCAGTATTTT
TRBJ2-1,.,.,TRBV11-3,CASIDRDTDYNEQFF,TGTGCCAGTATCGACCGGGACACCGACTACAATGAGCAGTTCTTC
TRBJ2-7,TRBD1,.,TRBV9,CASGGWDSDEQYF,TGTGCCAGCGGCGGTTGGGACAGCGACGAGCAGTACTTC
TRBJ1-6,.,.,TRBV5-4,CASSSGILSPLHF,TGTGCCAGCAGCTCAGGGATTTTGTCACCCCTCCACTTT
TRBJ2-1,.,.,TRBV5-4,CASSQLGNEQFF,TGTGCCAGCAGCCAACTAGGGAATGAGCAGTTCTTC
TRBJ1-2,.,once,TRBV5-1,CASSPGSPEDGYTF,TGCGCCAGCAGCCCCGGGTCTCCCGAGGATGGCTACACCTTC